The next 21 T cell receptor beta chains were all read from a single sample in a study of blood T cell repertoires in COVID-19 (dated by TCRdb to 2018 to 2020). Libraries were prepared through the immunoSEQ multiplex PCR assay. This is the immuneACCESS table as TCRdb keeps it, with only in-frame sequences that have V and J called. A part of the clones is gone; compared with another copy, unresolved V genes explain less than half, and the rest is unexplained. The sample table holds about 300,000 clones, of which just under 90% were seen once. The top ten clones comprise 2.5% to 3.5% of the sample. The specimen sequenced was PBMCs or T cells enriched from blood (not recorded which). These receptor sequences come from a woman aged 50 to 60 who had been exposed to COVID-19.

The rearrangement uses TRBV5-1 and TRBJ1-3; the match to TRBD1 covers 7 bases. V gave up 1 base and J gave up 0 bases; unmatched junction bases: 7. The CDR3 is made up of 17 amino acids. CDR1 SGHRS and CDR2 YFSETQ come from the germline V gene. As DNA, the CDR3 is TGCGCCAGCAGCTTGACGACAGGGTCCTTCTCTGGAAACACCATATATTTT. The encoded protein is CASSLTTGSFSGNTIYF.

The chain recombines TRBV2 with TRBJ2-7; D not certain. Germline V gene sequence: CDR1 SNHLY, CDR2 FYNNEI. The CDR3 runs to 13 residues. Trimming removed 4 bases at V and 3 bases at J, with 10 bases between. In DNA form, the CDR3 reads TGTGCCAGCAGTGGGGCTCAGGTCTACGAGCAGTACTTC. Translated, it gives CASSGAQVYEQYF.

In its sample, this clone was seen once. This chain connects TRBV27 to TRBJ1-5, with D unclear. With 3 bases removed from V and 3 bases from J, the gap between germline ends came to 3 bases. From germline, CDR1 is MNHEY and CDR2 SMNVEV (reference sequence). This CDR3 spans 12 amino acids. The CDR3 loop is CASSFHNQPQHF. In DNA, the CDR3 is TGTGCCAGCAGTTTCCACAATCAGCCCCAGCATTTT.

This clone was counted at least ten times. This rearrangement joins TRBV5-1 to TRBJ2-3; TRBD2 is a possible D gene (5 bases). CDR3 length: 14 residues. Germline-derived CDR1 and CDR2 are SGHRS and YFSETQ. Trimming removed 5 bases from V and 0 bases from J, with 10 bases in between. Here the CDR3 DNA reads TGCGCCAGCAGGGGAGACTCTAGCACAGATACGCAGTATTTT. Its protein is CASRGDSSTDTQYF.

A single count supports this clone. The rearrangement links TRBV27 to TRBJ2-7; TRBD1 aligns across 8 bases. V gave up 6 bases and J gave up 5 bases; unmatched junction bases: 9. The CDR3 loop spans 14 amino acids. Germline lookup yields CDR1 MNHEY and CDR2 SMNVEV (reference sequence). DNA for the CDR3: TGTGCCAGCAGACGTTGGGCAGGGGGCGACGAGCAGTACTTC. It specifies CASRRWAGGDEQYF.

This clone was picked up one time. The V call is TRBV12-3 or TRBV12-4, the J call TRBJ1-2; possibly TRBD1 for D (5 bases). The V end was cut by 2 bases, the J end by 8 bases, with 12 bases between. The CDR3 has 13 amino acids. CDR3 in DNA: TGTGCCAGCAGTTTATATGGGCAGGGAGGCTACACCTTC. It codes for CASSLYGQGGYTF.

This clone is a singleton in its sample. The chain recombines TRBV3-1 (or the pseudogene TRBV3-2) with TRBJ1-1, with D maybe TRBD1 (6 bases). Germline V gives CDR1 LGHDT, CDR2 YNNKEL (reference sequence). CDR3 length: 14 amino acids. V was cut by 4 bases and J by 3 bases, with 12 bases left in between. DNA for the CDR3: TGTGCCAGCAGCCGTCTAGAGGGGGACACTGAAGCTTTCTTT. It translates to CASSRLEGDTEAFF.

This clone appeared once. V is TRBV5-8 and J is TRBJ1-6; a weak D match, TRBD1 (5 bases). V lost 0 bases to trimming and J lost 4 bases, with 11 bases between them. This CDR3 has 16 residues. The germline CDR1 and CDR2 sequences are SGHTS and YDEGEE. CDR3 nucleotide sequence: TGTGCCAGCAGCTTGGCCGGGGGGGGATATAATTCACCCCTCCACTTT. It yields the protein CASSLAGGGYNSPLHF.

This sequence joins TRBV6-5 and TRBJ1-1; TRBD1 might be the D (6 bases). The CDR3 consists of 13 residues. Germline V gene sequence: CDR1 MNHEY, CDR2 SVGAGI. Trimming took off 7 bases at V and 4 bases at J, with 13 bases between the two ends. The CDR3 region is CASIEGRGTEAFF. In DNA form, the CDR3 reads TGTGCCAGCATCGAGGGCAGGGGCACTGAAGCTTTCTTT.

This rearrangement joins TRBV5-5 to TRBJ1-1; 7 nucleotides match TRBD1. Germline V gene sequence: CDR1 SGHKS, CDR2 YYEKEE (reference sequence). The CDR3 spans 14 residues. The V segment lost 4 bases and the J segment 1 base; nucleotides outside the gene matches: 4. The CDR3 loop is CASSLTGSNTEAFF. The CDR3 DNA reads as TGTGCCAGCAGCCTGACAGGGTCGAACACTGAAGCTTTCTTT.

The gene calls are TRBV7-2 and TRBJ2-6; no firm D call. The CDR3 is 14 residues long. CDR1 and CDR2 from the germline V gene are SGHTA and FQGNSA. The germline V and J ends were trimmed by 3 bases and 0 bases, with 3 bases remaining between them. The CDR3 sequence is CASSFFSGANVLTF. The CDR3 nucleotides are TGTGCCAGCAGCTTCTTCTCTGGGGCCAACGTCCTGACTTTC. The full variable domain, completed using reference TRBV7-2 and TRBJ2-6, is GAGVSQSPSNKVTEKGKDVELRCDPISGHTALYWYRQSLGQGLEFLIYFQGNSAPDKSGLPSDRFSAERTGGSVSTLTIQRTQQEDSAVYLCASSFFSGANVLTFGAGSRLTVL.

The V and J genes are TRBV28 and TRBJ1-2, with 7 positions matching TRBD1. J gave up 4 bases and V 3 bases, and 17 bases lay outside the gene matches. The CDR3 has 18 amino acids. Germline V gene sequence: CDR1 MDHEN, CDR2 SYDVKM. Written as DNA, the CDR3 is TGTGCCAGCAGTTTCATTGGACAGGAGACCTTAAAAGTCTATGGCTACACCTTC. Translated: CASSFIGQETLKVYGYTF.

The CDR3 loop is CASSTRQGARQPQHF. Written as DNA, the CDR3 is TGTGCCAGTAGTACCAGACAGGGGGCAAGGCAGCCCCAGCATTTT. V is TRBV19 and J is TRBJ1-5; 10 bases agree with TRBD1. J gave up 7 bases and V 4 bases, and 7 bases lay outside the gene matches. Germline assignment: CDR1 LNHDA and CDR2 SQIVND (reference sequence). The CDR3 length is 15 residues.

This clone was counted at least ten times. V gene TRBV14 combines with J gene TRBJ2-1; possibly TRBD1 for D (5 bases). CDR1 is SGHDN, CDR2 FVKESK, per germline. CDR3 length: 14 amino acids. Trimming shortened V by 4 bases and J by 10 bases, and 17 bases separated the two germline ends. The CDR3 here is CASSPKQVNREQFF. In DNA, the CDR3 is TGTGCCAGCAGCCCCAAACAGGTAAACCGCGAGCAGTTCTTC.

The chain links TRBV5-1 to TRBJ1-6; 8 bases fit TRBD1. Trimming took 5 bases from V and 7 from J; bases not matched to a gene: 8. This CDR3 contains 15 residues. Germline V lookup: CDR1 SGHRS, CDR2 YFSETQ. CDR3 amino acids: CASRSGQENNSPLHF. CDR3 nucleotides: TGCGCCAGCAGATCGGGACAGGAGAACAATTCACCCCTCCACTTT.

The chain employs TRBV12-3 or TRBV12-4 and TRBJ2-3; the D gene is possibly TRBD1 (6 bases). The V and J ends lost 8 bases and 3 bases respectively, with 6 bases between them. CDR3 length equals 11 residues. CDR3 sequence reads: CASGQTDTQYF. The CDR3 DNA reads as TGTGCCAGCGGACAGACAGATACGCAGTATTTT.

This clone has only a few counts. The chain uses TRBV7-9 and TRBJ1-5; D is ambiguous. Trimming pared 2 bases from V and 1 base from J, leaving 6 bases between. This CDR3 has 14 residues. Germline CDR1 is SEHNR and CDR2 is FQNEAQ (reference sequence). The CDR3 DNA follows: TGTGCCAGCAGCTTATCAGTAAGCAATCAGCCCCAGCATTTT. Translated: CASSLSVSNQPQHF.

The V gene is TRBV19, the J gene TRBJ1-2, with a possible D match to TRBD1 (6 bases). The V end was cut by 3 bases, the J end by 1 base, with 12 bases between. CDR3 size: 15 residues. Germline V gene data show CDR1 as LNHDA and CDR2 as SQIVND (reference sequence). CDR3 sequence reads: CASSIGEGVNYGYTF. In DNA, the CDR3 is TGTGCCAGTAGTATTGGTGAGGGGGTTAACTATGGCTACACCTTC.

The J gene is TRBJ2-7, the V gene TRBV28; weak D call: TRBD2 (6 bases). V shed 6 bases and J shed 3 bases, with 12 bases lying between them. This CDR3 is 13 amino acids long. Germline loops: CDR1 MDHEN, CDR2 SYDVKM. The CDR3: CASRPGGFYEQYF. In DNA form, the CDR3 reads TGTGCCAGCAGGCCTGGGGGGTTCTACGAGCAGTACTTC.

This chain joins TRBV3-1 (or the pseudogene TRBV3-2) and TRBJ2-1; 8 bases line up with TRBD2. The CDR3 contains 15 residues. CDR1 is LGHDT and CDR2 is YNNKEL in the germline V gene (reference sequence). After removal of 4 bases from V and 4 bases from J, the junction contained 6 bases not matched to a gene. The CDR3 reads CASSRASGYYNEQFF. The CDR3 nucleotides are TGTGCCAGCAGCCGGGCTAGCGGGTATTACAATGAGCAGTTCTTC.

The gene calls are TRBV28 and TRBJ1-3; perhaps TRBD1 as D (5 bases). With 0 bases removed from V and 4 bases from J, the gap between germline ends came to 10 bases. This CDR3 is 15 amino acids long. CDR1 and CDR2 (germline): MDHEN, SYDVKM. CDR3 sequence reads: CASSLWVGAGNTIYF. CDR3 DNA sequence: TGTGCCAGCAGTTTATGGGTAGGGGCAGGAAACACCATATATTTT.